The next 24 T cell receptor beta chains were all read from a single sample in a study of beta chain features in type 1 diabetes. Whole-study results and caveats: Shorter TCRB CDR3s, moderately but significantly so, marked every one of the four CD4+ subsets in Type 1 diabetes patients.

For these receptors, no antigen is known. The investigators reverse transcribed all of the isolated RNA, so they sequenced expressed TCRB transcripts. TCRdb keeps only in-frame clones here, not all; method: immunoSEQ multiplex PCR. The sample includes 250,000 to 350,000 clones, about 15% seen only once; the top ten take less than 0.02%. The sequenced sample was naive CD4+ T cells from blood. The receptors stem from a man between 18 and 29 years old with type 1 diabetes.

This clone was found a few times. The chain joins TRBV18 to TRBJ1-2, with a possible D match to TRBD1 (6 bases). This CDR3 comprises 16 residues. The V gene's germline CDR1 is KGHSH and CDR2 LQKENI. Deletions cut 6 bases from V and 1 base from J, with 18 bases between. In DNA form, the CDR3 reads TGTGCCAGCTCCCGATCATTGGACAGTTATAACTATGGCTACACCTTC. Its translation: CASSRSLDSYNYGYTF.

V usage is TRBV5-4 and J usage is TRBJ2-2, with D perhaps matching TRBD1 (6 bases). Germline V lookup: CDR1 SGHNT, CDR2 YYREEE (reference sequence). The CDR3 is made up of 15 amino acids. V was cut by 4 bases and J by 2 bases, with 12 bases left in between. CDR3 in DNA: TGTGCCAGCAGCCTGCTGACAGGAAACACCGGGGAGCTGTTTTTT. Protein product: CASSLLTGNTGELFF.

The chain couples TRBV18 to TRBJ2-7, with 7 bases lining up with TRBD2. The CDR3 has 17 residues. Trimming took 2 bases from V and 3 from J; bases not matched to a gene: 13. The germline V gene has CDR1 KGHSH and CDR2 LQKENI. CDR3 region: CASSPGGLSGRSYEQYF. CDR3 nucleotide sequence: TGTGCCAGCTCACCAGGGGGACTATCGGGCAGAAGCTACGAGCAGTACTTC.

The V call is TRBV28, the J call TRBJ1-1, with D possibly being TRBD1 (5 bases). The V and J ends lost 8 bases and 2 bases respectively, with 9 bases between them. Germline CDR1 MDHEN, CDR2 SYDVKM. The length of the CDR3 is 12 residues. The CDR3 region is CASGDRNTEAFF. The DNA for the CDR3 is TGTGCCAGCGGAGACAGAAACACTGAAGCTTTCTTT. Variable domain in full (rest from reference TRBV28 and TRBJ1-1): DVKVTQSSRYLVKRTGEKVFLECVQDMDHENMFWYRQDPGLGLRLIYFSYDVKMKEKGDIPEGYSVSREKKERFSLILESASTNQTSMYLCASGDRNTEAFFGQGTRLTVV.

This clone was counted a few times. The chain employs TRBV21-1 and TRBJ2-3; the table gives TRBD2 as D, unverified against the DNA. TRBV21-1 is flagged as a pseudogene. This CDR3 has 17 amino acids. The chain's CDR3 is CASSRGFTDYSTDTQYF. DNA of the CDR3: TGTGCCAGCAGCAGAGGTTTCACTGATTACAGCACAGATACGCAGTATTTT.

The V gene is TRBV15, the J gene TRBJ2-1; D is possibly TRBD2 (6 bases). Trimming shortened V by 0 bases and J by 9 bases, and 15 bases separated the two germline ends. The V gene's germline CDR1 is LNHNV and CDR2 YYDKDF (reference sequence). CDR3 length: 15 residues. As DNA, the CDR3 is TGTGCCACCAGCAGAGATAGAGTAAGGCGGGGTGAGCAGTTCTTC. It codes for CATSRDRVRRGEQFF.

In this sample, this clone turned up a few times. The chain carries TRBV7-9 and TRBJ2-1; 10 bases fit TRBD2. Losses at the gene ends were 4 bases for V and 7 bases for J; bases not matched to a gene: 13. CDR1 SEHNR and CDR2 FQNEAQ come from the germline V gene (reference sequence). The CDR3 spans 17 residues. The CDR3 sequence is CASSSLTLAGVLNEQFF. The CDR3 nucleotides are TGTGCCAGCAGCTCCCTAACGCTAGCGGGAGTTTTAAATGAGCAGTTCTTC.

In this sample, this clone turned up a few times. The chain has TRBV27 and TRBJ2-2, with TRBD2 matching over 12 bases. This CDR3 contains 15 residues. From germline, CDR1 is MNHEY and CDR2 SMNVEV (reference sequence). J gave up 7 bases and V 7 bases, and 7 bases lay outside the gene matches. Here the CDR3 reads CASIGLAGGRGELFF. DNA of the CDR3: TGTGCCAGCATAGGCCTAGCGGGAGGGCGCGGGGAGCTGTTTTTT.

V is TRBV28 and J is TRBJ2-7; 7 bases align to TRBD1. J gave up 2 bases and V 5 bases, and 6 bases lay outside the gene matches. CDR1 is MDHEN, CDR2 SYDVKM, per germline. The CDR3 is 14 amino acids. CDR3 region: CASSLQGVAYEQYF. In DNA, the CDR3 is TGTGCCAGCAGTCTCCAGGGGGTCGCCTACGAGCAGTACTTC.

This clone was seen a few times. The chain links TRBV29-1 to TRBJ1-3; possibly TRBD1 for D (5 bases). The CDR3 is 14 amino acids. Germline CDR1 is SQVTM and CDR2 is ANQGSEA. Trimming left V 3 bases short and J 2 bases short, with 11 bases between. The CDR3 here is CSVEPQDTGNTIYF. The CDR3 DNA reads TGCAGCGTTGAGCCCCAGGACACTGGAAACACCATATATTTT.

This clone was observed a few times. Other DNA sequences of this sample code for an identical CDR3. The rearrangement links TRBV6-5 to TRBJ2-7; 9 positions agree with TRBD1. The CDR3 is 14 residues long. J was trimmed by 4 bases and V by 2 bases; bases with no gene match: 3. Germline CDR1 MNHEY, CDR2 SVGAGI. CDR3 loop: CASSYRDRGYEQYF. The CDR3 DNA reads as TGTGCCAGCAGTTACCGCGACAGGGGGTACGAGCAGTACTTC.

V is TRBV18 and J is TRBJ1-1; TRBD1 matches 7 bases. V was pared by 2 bases and J by 5 bases, with 8 bases of the junction left unmatched. Per the germline V gene, CDR1 is KGHSH and CDR2 is LQKENI. The CDR3 contains 15 residues. CDR3 nucleotides: TGTGCCAGCTCACCATCGGACAGGATAGGGACTGAAGCTTTCTTT. Its protein is CASSPSDRIGTEAFF.

The chain employs TRBV7-6 and TRBJ2-5; TRBD2 aligns across 11 bases. V shed 2 bases, J shed 5 bases, and the junction held 10 bases outside the gene matches. Germline CDR1 is SGHVS and CDR2 is FNYEAQ. The CDR3 totals 17 residues. The CDR3 DNA is TGTGCCAGCAGCTTAAGGCTAGCGGGAGGAAATGTGGAGACCCAGTACTTC. Translated: CASSLRLAGGNVETQYF.

This chain connects TRBV7-2 to TRBJ2-1; 12 bases match TRBD2. J gave up 7 bases and V 6 bases, and 7 bases lay outside the gene matches. The CDR3 consists of 15 residues. Looked up from germline, CDR1 is SGHTA and CDR2 is FQGNSA. This CDR3 is CASSPLAGGPNEQFF. CDR3 bases: TGTGCCAGCAGTCCCCTAGCGGGGGGGCCTAATGAGCAGTTCTTC.

The chain joins TRBV30 to TRBJ2-7; D perhaps matches TRBD1 (5 bases). CDR1 is GTSNPN, CDR2 SVGIG, per germline (reference sequence). Trimming pared 1 base from V and 2 bases from J, leaving 9 bases between. This CDR3 is 13 amino acids long. The CDR3 region is CAWSEGLTYEQYF. The CDR3 DNA follows: TGTGCCTGGAGTGAGGGGTTAACCTACGAGCAGTACTTC.

This chain connects TRBV27 to TRBJ1-2; 10 bases fit TRBD1. The CDR3 is 15 amino acids. Unmatched junction bases numbered 8, after V lost 5 bases and J lost 5 bases. Per the germline V gene, CDR1 is MNHEY and CDR2 is SMNVEV (reference sequence). The CDR3 region has the DNA TGTGCCAGCAGTCCGATGGGACAGGGGTGGTATGGCTACACCTTC. Residues: CASSPMGQGWYGYTF.

This clone was found a few times. V and J are TRBV5-4 and TRBJ1-2, with TRBD1 matching 8 bases. Germline trimming cut 4 bases from V and 4 bases from J; bases unmatched to any gene: 6. Germline assignment: CDR1 SGHNT and CDR2 YYREEE (reference sequence). This CDR3 comprises 14 residues. As DNA, the CDR3 is TGTGCCAGCAGCCCTGGACAGGGCATCTATGGCTACACCTTC. It yields the protein CASSPGQGIYGYTF.

The genes are TRBV5-1 and TRBJ1-1; D uncertain. This CDR3 has 11 amino acids. The V gene lost 0 bases and the J gene lost 7 bases, with 4 bases spanning the gap. Germline CDR1 and CDR2: SGHRS and YFSETQ. The CDR3 region is CASSLANEAFF. CDR3 in DNA: TGCGCCAGCAGCTTGGCCAATGAAGCTTTCTTT.

This clone was recorded a few times. In DNA form, the CDR3 reads TGCGCCAGCAGCTTGTGGGGAGGGAAAGAGACCCAGTACTTC. The encoded protein is CASSLWGGKETQYF. The rearrangement joins TRBV5-1 to TRBJ2-5; TRBD2 matches at 7 bases. CDR3 length: 14 amino acids. Germline lookup yields CDR1 SGHRS and CDR2 YFSETQ. The J segment lost 3 bases and the V segment lost 1 base, leaving 3 bases of the junction unmatched.

The gene calls are TRBV19 and TRBJ2-7; D perhaps matches TRBD2 (6 bases). V was pared by 3 bases and J by 3 bases, with 24 bases between. Looked up from germline, CDR1 is LNHDA and CDR2 is SQIVND (reference sequence). The length of the CDR3 is 18 residues. The chain's CDR3 is CASSMLTGDPKSLYEQYF. For the CDR3, the DNA is TGTGCCAGTAGTATGTTAACGGGGGACCCGAAATCCCTCTACGAGCAGTACTTC.

This clone turned up a few times. CDR3 bases: TGTGCCAGCTCACCACCAAAGGACAGCTACAATGAGCAGTTCTTC. It encodes CASSPPKDSYNEQFF. V and J are TRBV18 and TRBJ2-1; a weak D match, TRBD1 (6 bases). Per the germline V gene, CDR1 is KGHSH and CDR2 is LQKENI. This CDR3 spans 15 amino acids. Trimming shortened V by 0 bases and J by 3 bases, and 9 bases separated the two germline ends.

For the CDR3, the DNA is TGTGCCTGGACTAACAGGGCAGGTTACAATGAGCAGTTCTTC. It specifies CAWTNRAGYNEQFF. The chain is built from TRBV30 and TRBJ2-1; D is perhaps TRBD1 (6 bases). CDR1 is GTSNPN, CDR2 SVGIG, per germline (reference sequence). V gave up 4 bases and J gave up 4 bases, with 14 bases separating them. The CDR3 sequence is 14 residues long.

This chain uses TRBV28 with TRBJ2-7; possibly TRBD2 for D (5 bases). The germline gives CDR1 MDHEN, CDR2 SYDVKM. Trimming removed 1 base at V and 0 bases at J, with 10 bases between. The CDR3 spans 15 residues. In DNA, the CDR3 is TGTGCCAGCAGTTTATCGGCGGGCCTCTCCTACGAGCAGTACTTC. It is translated as CASSLSAGLSYEQYF. The variable domain in full, completed from reference TRBV28 and TRBJ2-7, reads DVKVTQSSRYLVKRTGEKVFLECVQDMDHENMFWYRQDPGLGLRLIYFSYDVKMKEKGDIPEGYSVSREKKERFSLILESASTNQTSMYLCASSLSAGLSYEQYFGPGTRLTVT.

This rearrangement joins TRBV5-1 to TRBJ2-3; D is perhaps TRBD2 (6 bases). CDR3 length equals 14 residues. The germline CDR1 and CDR2 sequences are SGHRS and YFSETQ. V was clipped by 5 bases and J by 4 bases, with 14 bases between them. In nucleotides, the CDR3 is TGCGCCAGCAGGCGGGCCCTAGCGTCAGATACGCAGTATTTT. This codes for CASRRALASDTQYF.